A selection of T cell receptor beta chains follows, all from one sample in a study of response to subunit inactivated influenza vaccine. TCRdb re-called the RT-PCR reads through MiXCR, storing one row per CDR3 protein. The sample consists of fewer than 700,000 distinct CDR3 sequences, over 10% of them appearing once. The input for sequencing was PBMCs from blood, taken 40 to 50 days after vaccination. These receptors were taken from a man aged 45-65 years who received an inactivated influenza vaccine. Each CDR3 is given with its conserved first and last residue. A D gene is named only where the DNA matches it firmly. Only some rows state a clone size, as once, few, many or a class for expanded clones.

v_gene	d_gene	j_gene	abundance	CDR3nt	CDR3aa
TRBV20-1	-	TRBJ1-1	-	TGCAGTGCTAGACTTCGTTACACTGAAGCTTTCTTT	CSARLRYTEAFF
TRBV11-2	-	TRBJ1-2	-	TGTGCCAGCAGCTTAAGAGGAGGATCCGGTGGCTACACCTTC	CASSLRGGSGGYTF
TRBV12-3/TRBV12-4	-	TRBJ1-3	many	TGTGCCAGCACTTGGACGGCGTCTGGAAACACCATATATTTT	CASTWTASGNTIYF
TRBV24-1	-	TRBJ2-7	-	TGTGCCACCAGTGAGGCAACAGGGTACGGCTACGAGCAGTACTTC	CATSEATGYGYEQYF
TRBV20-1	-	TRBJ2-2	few	TGCAGTGCATTAGGGCAGGAGAACACCGGGGAGCTGTTTTTT	CSALGQENTGELFF
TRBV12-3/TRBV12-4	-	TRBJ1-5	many	TGTGCCAGCAGTTATACAGGGAGGATGGCCAGCAATCAGCCCCAGCATTTT	CASSYTGRMASNQPQHF
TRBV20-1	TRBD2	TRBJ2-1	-	TGCAGTGCTACAAAAGGGACTAGCGGGGGGGCGGAGTTCTTC	CSATKGTSGGAEFF
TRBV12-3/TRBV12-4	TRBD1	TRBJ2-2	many	TGTGCCAGCAGGGCCGGGACAGGAAATGTTGCCAGAAACACCGGGGAGCTGTTTTTT	CASRAGTGNVARNTGELFF
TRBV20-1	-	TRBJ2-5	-	TGCAGTGCTAGACTCCGGGGAGCGGGCGAGACCCAGTACTTC	CSARLRGAGETQYF
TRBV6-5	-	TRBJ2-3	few	TGTGCCAGCAGTTACTCCTTCCCCCGGGCTAGCACAGATACGCAGTATTTT	CASSYSFPRASTDTQYF
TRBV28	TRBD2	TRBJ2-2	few	TGTGCCAGCAGTTACGCCGGGACTAGCGGGGAGTGGAACACCGGGGAGCTGTTTTTT	CASSYAGTSGEWNTGELFF
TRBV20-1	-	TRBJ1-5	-	TGCAGTGCTAGAGATGGCCCTGAGGGCCAGCCCCAGCATTTT	CSARDGPEGQPQHF
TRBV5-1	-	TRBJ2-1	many	TGCGCCAGCAGAAACTTTGCGGATGAGCAGTTCTTC	CASRNFADEQFF
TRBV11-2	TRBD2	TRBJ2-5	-	TGTGCCAGCAGCTTGGGGGCGGGGGGCGCATCAGAGACCCAGTACTTC	CASSLGAGGASETQYF
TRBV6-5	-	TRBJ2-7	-	TGTGCCAGCAGGGGGGGGCGCGAGCAGTACTTC	CASRGGREQYF
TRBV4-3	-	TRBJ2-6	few	TGCGCCAGCAGCGGACAATTACAGGGTCCGGCGGGGGCCAACGTCCTGACTTTC	CASSGQLQGPAGANVLTF
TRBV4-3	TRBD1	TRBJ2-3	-	TGCGCCAGCAGCCAGTGGACAGGGCGCACAGATACGCAGTATTTT	CASSQWTGRTDTQYF
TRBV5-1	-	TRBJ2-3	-	TGCGCCAGCTCCGAGGCAGGAACCACAGATACGCAGTATTTT	CASSEAGTTDTQYF
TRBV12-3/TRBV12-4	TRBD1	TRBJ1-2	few	TGTGCCAGCAGTTTAGGGGGGGACAGTGGGGCTGACTACACCTTC	CASSLGGDSGADYTF
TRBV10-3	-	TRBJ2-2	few	TGTGCCATCAGTGAGTCGCGGCAGCCCCCGTTACCCGCGAACACCGGGGAGCTGTTTTTT	CAISESRQPPLPANTGELFF
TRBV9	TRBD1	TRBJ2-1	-	TGTGCCAGCAGCGTAGTCGGTTTGACAGGGGCCTACAATGAGCAGTTCTTC	CASSVVGLTGAYNEQFF
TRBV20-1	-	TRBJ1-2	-	TGCAGTGCACAGGTCCCTAGCTATGGCTACACCTTC	CSAQVPSYGYTF
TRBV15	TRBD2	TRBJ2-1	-	TGTGCCACCAGCGGGGGACTAGCGGGGAATGAGCAGTTCTTC	CATSGGLAGNEQFF
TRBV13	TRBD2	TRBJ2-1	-	TGTGCCCGCAGTTTAGGAGGGCTCGAGCTACTAGCGAGGAACGATGAGCAGTTCTTC	CARSLGGLELLARNDEQFF
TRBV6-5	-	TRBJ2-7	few	TGTGCCAGCAGTTTACAGGGCCGCGAGCAGTACTTC	CASSLQGREQYF
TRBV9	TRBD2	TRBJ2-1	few	TGTGCCAGCAGCGTAGCTAGCGGGAGGGCCAATGAGCAGTTCTTC	CASSVASGRANEQFF
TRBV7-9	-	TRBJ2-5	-	TGTGCCAGCAGCTCGCGGGCAGGCCAAGAGACCCAGTACTTC	CASSSRAGQETQYF
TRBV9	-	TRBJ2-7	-	TGTGCCAGCAGCGTAGCACCCAGCTCCGGGGACGAGCAGTACTTC	CASSVAPSSGDEQYF
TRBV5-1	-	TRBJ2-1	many	TGCGCCAGCAGCTTGGCCCGTATAGCGAACAATGAGCAGTTCTTC	CASSLARIANNEQFF
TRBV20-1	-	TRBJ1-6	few	TGCAGTGCTAGGGGAGGGGGTAATTCACCCCTCCACTTT	CSARGGGNSPLHF
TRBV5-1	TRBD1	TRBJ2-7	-	TGCGCCAGCAGCTTGGCCTCCCTCCGGGACAGGGCTACCGAGCAGTACTTC	CASSLASLRDRATEQYF
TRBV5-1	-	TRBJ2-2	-	TGCGCCAGCAGCCCGGGGGTAAAAACCGGGGAGCTGTTTTTT	CASSPGVKTGELFF
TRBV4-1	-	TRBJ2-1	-	TGCGCCAGCAGCCAGAGGGGACTGGACTCCACGAGGAATGAGCAGTTCTTC	CASSQRGLDSTRNEQFF
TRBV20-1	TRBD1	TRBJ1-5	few	TGCAGTGCTACCAGGGGGCATGGCAATCAGCCCCAGCATTTT	CSATRGHGNQPQHF
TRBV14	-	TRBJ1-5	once	TGTGCCACCCCGAGAGGTCAGCCCCAGCATTTT	CATPRGQPQHF
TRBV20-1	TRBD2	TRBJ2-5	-	TGCAGTGCGCCTAATGGCGGGAGTAATCAAGAGACCCAGTACTTC	CSAPNGGSNQETQYF
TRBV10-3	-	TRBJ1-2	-	TGTGCCATCAGTGAGGGGGCGCGGGGGAACTATGGCTACACCTTC	CAISEGARGNYGYTF
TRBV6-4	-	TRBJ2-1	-	TGTGCCAGCAGTCCAGGAGGGGCTAACAATGAGCAGTTCTTC	CASSPGGANNEQFF
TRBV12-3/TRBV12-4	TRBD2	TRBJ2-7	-	TGTGCCAGCAGTTTAATTTTGGGACTAGCGGGAGTCGAGCAGTACTTC	CASSLILGLAGVEQYF
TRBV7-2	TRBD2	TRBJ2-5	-	TGTGCCAGCAGCTCCCCGCCGGGACTAGAAGAGACCCAGTACTTC	CASSSPPGLEETQYF
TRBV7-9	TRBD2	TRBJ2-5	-	TGTGCCAGCAGCTCAGCATCGGGACTAAAGGGGGAGACCCAGTACTTC	CASSSASGLKGETQYF
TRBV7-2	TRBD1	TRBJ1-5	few	TGTGCCAGCAGCTCCGACAGGGTGTTCAATCAGCCCCAGCATTTT	CASSSDRVFNQPQHF
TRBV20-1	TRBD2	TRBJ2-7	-	TGCAGTGCTAGAGTGGCAGTAGCGGGAGTCCACGAGCAGTACTTC	CSARVAVAGVHEQYF
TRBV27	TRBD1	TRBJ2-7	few	TGTGCCAGCAGTTTAAAGGACAGGGGATCCTACGAGCAGTACTTC	CASSLKDRGSYEQYF
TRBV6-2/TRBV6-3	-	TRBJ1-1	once	TGTGCCAGCAGTCAATCCAGGACAATGAACACTGAAGCTTTCTTT	CASSQSRTMNTEAFF
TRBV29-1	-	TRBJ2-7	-	TGCAGCGTTGCTTCGTTAGGGGGAAAGCAGTACTTC	CSVASLGGKQYF
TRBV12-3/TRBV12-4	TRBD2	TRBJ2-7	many	TGTGCCAGCAGTCCCTTCGGGAGGGACGAGCAGTACTTC	CASSPFGRDEQYF
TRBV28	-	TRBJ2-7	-	TGTGCCAGCAGTTTCATTCAAGCCGGGTACGAGCAGTACTTC	CASSFIQAGYEQYF
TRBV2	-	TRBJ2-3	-	TGTGCCAGCAGTGAATCTTGGGATACGCAGTATTTT	CASSESWDTQYF
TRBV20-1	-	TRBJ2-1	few	TGCAGTGCTAGAGATAACAATTACAATGAGCAGTTCTTC	CSARDNNYNEQFF